The 24 T cell receptor beta chains listed next were all sequenced from one sample in a study of TIL therapy for anti-PD-1-resistant metastatic lung cancer. The immunoSEQ assay was v3. Repertoires were generated with immunoSEQ multiplex PCR, while TCRdb's copy carries only in-frame clones and drops some. The sample carries about 100,000 clones, 65% recorded once. The time point here: pre-treatment sample, taken before nivolumab and TIL therapy. Pleural nodules or supraclavicular lymph nodes made up most of the excised metastases sampled. Material: tumor tissue, obtained at baseline. The receptor set was obtained from a person between 30 and 79 years old with non-small cell lung cancer.

The rearrangement links TRBV3-1 (or the pseudogene TRBV3-2) to TRBJ1-5, with D unresolved. This CDR3 contains 13 residues. V shed 2 bases and J shed 5 bases, with 7 bases lying between them. Germline V CDR1 and CDR2: LGHDT, YNNKEL (reference sequence). In DNA form, the CDR3 reads TGTGCCAGCAGCCAAAGCGGCGATCAGCCCCAGCATTTT. Its protein product is CASSQSGDQPQHF.

The chain links TRBV4-1 to TRBJ2-7; 7 bases are a match to TRBD1. The CDR3 has 15 amino acids. Germline-derived CDR1 and CDR2 are MGHRA and YSYEKL. The trim removed 1 base at V and 4 bases at J, leaving 7 bases unmatched. Here the CDR3 DNA reads TGCGCCAGCAGCCAAGGACAGGGTAGTATGTACGAGCAGTACTTC. It specifies CASSQGQGSMYEQYF.

This clone turned up a few times. The V and J genes are TRBV11-2 and TRBJ1-1; D is ambiguous. V was shortened by 3 bases and J by 1 base, with 3 bases between the two germline ends. There are 12 residues in the CDR3. CDR1 is SGHAT, CDR2 FQNNGV, per germline. CDR3 loop: CASSFANTEAFF. The CDR3 DNA follows: TGTGCCAGCAGCTTCGCGAACACTGAAGCTTTCTTT.

This clone was seen repeatedly, ten times or more. The V and J genes are TRBV7-8 and TRBJ1-2, with 10 nucleotides matching TRBD1. The trim removed 3 bases at V and 2 bases at J, leaving 3 bases unmatched. The CDR3 has 15 amino acids. Germline V lookup: CDR1 SGHVS, CDR2 FQNEAQ. The CDR3 DNA follows: TGTGCCAGCAGCTTGACGGGACAGGGGAACTATGGCTACACCTTC. It translates to CASSLTGQGNYGYTF.

This chain uses TRBV2 with TRBJ1-4; D remains unclear. V was clipped by 3 bases and J by 8 bases, with 4 bases between them. The CDR3 has 11 residues. From germline, CDR1 is SNHLY and CDR2 FYNNEI. The CDR3 DNA reads as TGTGCCAGCAGTGAGACCGAAAAACTGTTTTTT. Its protein product is CASSETEKLFF.

This rearrangement joins TRBV28 to TRBJ1-5; perhaps TRBD1 as D (5 bases). There are 15 residues in the CDR3. Germline-derived CDR1 and CDR2 are MDHEN and SYDVKM. V gave up 5 bases and J gave up 7 bases, with 18 bases separating them. This CDR3 is CASSVRTYVEQPQHF. CDR3 sequence (DNA): TGTGCCAGCAGTGTGCGGACATACGTTGAACAGCCCCAGCATTTT. The variable domain in full, completed from reference TRBV28 and TRBJ1-5, reads DVKVTQSSRYLVKRTGEKVFLECVQDMDHENMFWYRQDPGLGLRLIYFSYDVKMKEKGDIPEGYSVSREKKERFSLILESASTNQTSMYLCASSVRTYVEQPQHFGDGTRLSIL.

The rearrangement uses TRBV5-1 and TRBJ1-3; 10 nucleotides line up with TRBD1. The CDR3 totals 16 residues. Germline V gene sequence: CDR1 SGHRS, CDR2 YFSETQ. J was trimmed by 7 bases and V by 4 bases; bases with no gene match: 11. The CDR3 sequence is CASSSPPGQGRNTIYF. The CDR3 DNA follows: TGCGCCAGCAGCAGCCCCCCGGGACAGGGGAGGAACACCATATATTTT. Drawing the rest from reference TRBV5-1 and TRBJ1-3, the complete variable domain is KAGVTQTPRYLIKTRGQQVTLSCSPISGHRSVSWYQQTPGQGLQFLFEYFSETQRNKGNFPGRFSGRQFSNSRSEMNVSTLELGDSALYLCASSSPPGQGRNTIYFGEGSWLTVV.

The V gene is TRBV3-1 (or the pseudogene TRBV3-2), the J gene TRBJ2-5; the match to TRBD2 covers 14 bases. Germline V gene sequence: CDR1 LGHDT, CDR2 YNNKEL (reference sequence). CDR3 length: 17 amino acids. V shed 7 bases and J 5 bases; nucleotides not matched to a gene: 12. CDR3 DNA: TGTGCCAGCACCCCACAAGCGACTAGCGGGGGGGCGGAGACCCAGTACTTC. It specifies CASTPQATSGGAETQYF.

The CDR3 DNA follows: TGTGCCAGCAGCGTAGACGGCTGGGGGACAGGGGCGGGCTATGGCTACACCTTC. Protein: CASSVDGWGTGAGYGYTF. The chain uses TRBV9 and TRBJ1-2; 10 bases fit TRBD1. Germline-derived CDR1 and CDR2 are SGDLS and YYNGEE. This CDR3 spans 18 amino acids. The V segment lost 0 bases and the J segment 4 bases; nucleotides outside the gene matches: 12.

This CDR3 is CASSLLENYGYTF. DNA of the CDR3: TGTGCCAGCAGTTTATTGGAGAACTATGGCTACACCTTC. The chain employs TRBV28 and TRBJ1-2; D not certain. The germline gives CDR1 MDHEN, CDR2 SYDVKM. This CDR3 has 13 residues. V dropped 1 base and J dropped 2 bases, with 5 bases sitting between them.

The rearrangement links TRBV10-3 to TRBJ1-1, with 7 bases fitting TRBD1. V was clipped by 10 bases and J by 8 bases; unmatched bases: 7. The CDR3 is made up of 11 amino acids. Germline V gene data show CDR1 as ENHRY and CDR2 as SYGVKD. CDR3 protein: CATQSTGEAFF. The CDR3 DNA is TGTGCCACTCAATCGACAGGGGAAGCTTTCTTT.

The chain carries TRBV29-1 and TRBJ2-1; perhaps TRBD1 as D (7 bases). Germline CDR1 SQVTM, CDR2 ANQGSEA. The CDR3 totals 13 residues. V was cut by 6 bases and J by 4 bases, with 13 bases left in between. The CDR3 DNA reads TGCAGCGTCGGGCAGGGGGGTTACAATGAGCAGTTCTTC. The encoded protein is CSVGQGGYNEQFF.

The chain has TRBV11-1 and TRBJ2-1; D uncertain. This CDR3 spans 15 amino acids. Germline values: CDR1 SGHAT, CDR2 FQDESV (reference sequence). V gave up 1 base and J gave up 7 bases, with 14 bases separating them. DNA of the CDR3: TGTGCCAGCAGCTTAGGTCCGGGCTTGAATAATGAGCAGTTCTTC. It encodes CASSLGPGLNNEQFF.

The chain links TRBV2 to TRBJ2-7; weak D call: TRBD1 (5 bases). Trimming pared 4 bases from V and 6 bases from J, leaving 10 bases between. Germline V gene sequence: CDR1 SNHLY, CDR2 FYNNEI. The CDR3 sequence is 12 residues long. As DNA, the CDR3 is TGTGCCAGCAGTGTGCAGGGCTCCGAGCAGTACTTC. Translated: CASSVQGSEQYF.

The chain recombines TRBV7-9 with TRBJ1-5, with 7 nucleotides matching TRBD1. After removal of 1 base from V and 3 bases from J, the junction contained 6 bases not matched to a gene. CDR3 length: 16 amino acids. Per germline, CDR1 SEHNR and CDR2 FQNEAQ (reference sequence). The CDR3 loop is CASSLEWTGFNQPQHF. CDR3 in DNA: TGTGCCAGCAGCTTAGAGTGGACAGGATTCAATCAGCCCCAGCATTTT.

The gene calls are TRBV9 and TRBJ1-1; 12 bases agree with TRBD1. J gave up 0 bases and V 6 bases, and 9 bases lay outside the gene matches. CDR1 is SGDLS, CDR2 YYNGEE, per germline. CDR3 length: 17 amino acids. CDR3 in amino acids: CASTLDGTGGLNTEAFF. The DNA for the CDR3 is TGTGCCAGCACCCTCGATGGGACAGGGGGCTTGAACACTGAAGCTTTCTTT.

Ten or more counts support this clone. The chain joins TRBV6-2 or TRBV6-3 to TRBJ2-2; no reliable D call. Germline CDR1 reads MNHEY; CDR2 reads SVGEGT. The germline V and J ends were trimmed by 2 bases and 3 bases, with 4 bases remaining between them. The CDR3 runs 13 residues. CDR3 sequence: CASSYTDTGELFF. The CDR3 nucleotides are TGTGCCAGCAGTTACACAGACACCGGGGAGCTGTTTTTT.

The rearrangement links TRBV6-2 or TRBV6-3 to TRBJ2-2; D is uncertain. Germline V lookup: CDR1 MNHEY, CDR2 SVGEGT. CDR3 length equals 12 residues. Trimming shortened V by 1 base and J by 4 bases, and 1 base separated the two germline ends. CDR3 DNA sequence: TGTGCCAGCAGTTACTTCACCGGGGAGCTGTTTTTT. Translated: CASSYFTGELFF.

The chain couples TRBV7-9 to TRBJ2-7; D remains unclear. Germline assignment: CDR1 SEHNR and CDR2 FQNEAQ (reference sequence). Trimming took off 7 bases at V and 2 bases at J, with 15 bases between the two ends. CDR3 length: 14 residues. The CDR3 DNA reads TGTGCCAGCACCGACCCGGCTACCCCCTACGAGCAGTACTTC. Amino acids: CASTDPATPYEQYF. Based on the CDR3 plus reference TRBV7-9 and TRBJ2-7, the full variable domain is DTGVSQNPRHKITKRGQNVTFRCDPISEHNRLYWYRQTLGQGPEFLTYFQNEAQLEKSRLLSDRFSAERPKGSFSTLEIQRTEQGDSAMYLCASTDPATPYEQYFGPGTRLTVT.

The chain uses TRBV13 and TRBJ1-5, with no clear D. Germline assignment: CDR1 PRHDT and CDR2 FYEKMQ (reference sequence). With 0 bases removed from V and 4 bases from J, the gap between germline ends came to 13 bases. The CDR3 runs 16 residues. The CDR3 sequence is CASSLGYKALNQPQHF. The CDR3 DNA is TGTGCCAGCAGCTTAGGTTATAAGGCTCTGAATCAGCCCCAGCATTTT.

This clone has only a few counts. The V gene is TRBV2, the J gene TRBJ1-5; 10 bases are shared with TRBD1. CDR1 is SNHLY, CDR2 FYNNEI, per germline. V shed 3 bases, J shed 4 bases, and the junction held 0 bases outside the gene matches. This CDR3 comprises 14 residues. The CDR3 protein is CASSEGQGNQPQHF. The DNA of the CDR3 is TGTGCCAGCAGTGAGGGACAGGGGAATCAGCCCCAGCATTTT. Looking up the rest from reference TRBV2 and TRBJ1-5 gives the full variable domain: EPEVTQTPSHQVTQMGQEVILRCVPISNHLYFYWYRQILGQKVEFLVSFYNNEISEKSEIFDDQFSVERPDGSNFTLKIRSTKLEDSAMYFCASSEGQGNQPQHFGDGTRLSIL.

This clone was counted between two and nine times. The genes are TRBV19 and TRBJ1-5; D ambiguous. In germline, CDR1 is LNHDA, CDR2 SQIVND (reference sequence). V was trimmed by 8 bases and J by 7 bases, leaving 15 bases between them. The CDR3 consists of 13 residues. The chain's CDR3 is CASSGPPQQPQHF. The CDR3 nucleotides are TGTGCCAGTTCTGGGCCTCCGCAGCAGCCCCAGCATTTT.

The chain is built from TRBV28 and TRBJ1-3, with D possibly matching TRBD1 (5 bases). Germline CDR1 and CDR2: MDHEN and SYDVKM. This CDR3 is 15 amino acids long. The V and J ends lost 1 base and 0 bases respectively, with 7 bases between them. This CDR3 is CASSLYGGSGNTIYF. The DNA for the CDR3 is TGTGCCAGCAGTTTATACGGGGGCTCTGGAAACACCATATATTTT.

The chain links TRBV7-7 to TRBJ2-1; a possible D gene is TRBD2 (5 bases). Germline CDR1 reads SSHAT; CDR2 reads FNYEAQ (reference sequence). The V and J ends lost 1 base and 9 bases respectively, with 13 bases between them. The CDR3 spans 14 residues. The DNA for the CDR3 is TGTGCCAGCAGCTTAGATGAGGGTTTCGGTGAGCAGTTCTTC. Amino acids: CASSLDEGFGEQFF. Filled out from reference TRBV7-7 and TRBJ2-1, the complete variable domain reads GAGVSQSPRYKVTKRGQDVTLRCDPISSHATLYWYQQALGQGPEFLTYFNYEAQPDKSGLPSDRFSAERPEGSISTLTIQRTEQRDSAMYRCASSLDEGFGEQFFGPGTRLTVL.